This T cell receptor (beta chain) was identified during a study of cytomegalovirus exposure and HLA in healthy donors. Regarding this clone: What it binds is not known.

CDR3 length: 14 amino acids. The V gene's germline CDR1 is SEHNR and CDR2 FQNEAQ (reference sequence). With 7 bases removed from V and 1 base from J, the gap between germline ends came to 13 bases. The assay was immunoSEQ multiplex PCR, and TCRdb's table has in-frame clones only and misses some. The table includes 35,000 to 50,000 clones, around nine tenths detected once. Study conclusions and caveats: Investigators reported 164 TCR beta chains as tied to cytomegalovirus. It was found in a later analysis that first-cohort TCR clusters tended to co-occur in the approximately 130 validation repertoires.

The chain joins TRBV7-9 to TRBJ1-2, with D unresolved. The sequenced material came from PBMCs. This clonotype was obtained from a man aged 18 to 30 in good health and CMV-seronegative. The CDR3 DNA reads as TGTGCCAGCAAACCTCCGTCGGGTAACTATGGCTACACCTTC. Translation: CASKPPSGNYGYTF.